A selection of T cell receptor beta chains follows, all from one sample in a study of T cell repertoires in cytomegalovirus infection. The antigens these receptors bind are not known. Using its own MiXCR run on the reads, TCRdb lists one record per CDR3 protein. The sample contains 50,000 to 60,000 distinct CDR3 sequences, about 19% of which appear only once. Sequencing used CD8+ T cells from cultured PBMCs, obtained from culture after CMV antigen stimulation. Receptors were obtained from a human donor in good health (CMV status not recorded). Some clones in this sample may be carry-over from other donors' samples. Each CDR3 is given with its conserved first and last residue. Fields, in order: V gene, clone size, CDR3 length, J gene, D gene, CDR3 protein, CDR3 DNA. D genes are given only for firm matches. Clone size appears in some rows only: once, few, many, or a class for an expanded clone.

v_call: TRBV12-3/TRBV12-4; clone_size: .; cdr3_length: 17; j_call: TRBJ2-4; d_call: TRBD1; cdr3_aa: CASRALTGGQAKNIQYF; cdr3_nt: TGTGCCAGCAGGGCACTCACAGGGGGCCAAGCCAAAAACATTCAGTACTTC
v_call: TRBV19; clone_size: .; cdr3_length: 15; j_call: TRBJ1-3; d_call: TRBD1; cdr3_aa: CASSPTGGFGNTIYF; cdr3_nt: TGTGCCAGTAGTCCGACAGGGGGCTTTGGAAACACCATATATTTT
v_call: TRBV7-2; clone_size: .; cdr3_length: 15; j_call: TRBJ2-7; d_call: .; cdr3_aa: CASSFQPRTTYEQYF; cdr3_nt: TGTGCCAGCAGCTTTCAACCCCGGACAACCTACGAGCAGTACTTC
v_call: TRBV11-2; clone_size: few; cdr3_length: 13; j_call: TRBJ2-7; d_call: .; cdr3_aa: CASSLYSGYEQYF; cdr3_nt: TGTGCCAGCAGCTTATATTCCGGGTACGAGCAGTACTTC
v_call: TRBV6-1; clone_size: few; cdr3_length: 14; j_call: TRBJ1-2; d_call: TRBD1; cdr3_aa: CASSSSGTDYGYTF; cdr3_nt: TGTGCCAGCAGCTCCTCCGGGACAGATTATGGCTACACCTTC
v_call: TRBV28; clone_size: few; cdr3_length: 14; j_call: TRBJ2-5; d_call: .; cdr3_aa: CASSLKDRKETQYF; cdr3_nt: TGTGCCAGCAGTTTAAAAGACAGAAAAGAGACCCAGTACTTC
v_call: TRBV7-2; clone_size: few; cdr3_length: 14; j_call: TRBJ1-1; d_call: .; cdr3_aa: CASSFVALNTEAFF; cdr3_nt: TGTGCCAGCAGCTTTGTCGCTTTGAACACTGAAGCTTTCTTT
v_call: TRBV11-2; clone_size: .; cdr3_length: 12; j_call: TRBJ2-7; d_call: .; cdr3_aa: CASSIVSYEQYF; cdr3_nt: TGTGCCAGCAGCATAGTTAGCTACGAGCAGTACTTC
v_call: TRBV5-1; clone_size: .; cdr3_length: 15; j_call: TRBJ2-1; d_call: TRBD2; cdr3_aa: CASVAGGGPGDEQFF; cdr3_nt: TGCGCCAGCGTAGCTGGCGGGGGGCCGGGGGATGAGCAGTTCTTC
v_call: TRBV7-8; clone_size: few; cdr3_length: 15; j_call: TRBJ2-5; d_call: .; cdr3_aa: CASSPPGEVGETQYF; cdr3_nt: TGTGCCAGCAGCCCTCCCGGGGAGGTGGGAGAGACCCAGTACTTC
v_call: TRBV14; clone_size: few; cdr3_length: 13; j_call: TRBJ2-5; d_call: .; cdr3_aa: CASSQDHRETQYF; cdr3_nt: TGTGCCAGCAGCCAAGATCATAGGGAGACCCAGTACTTC